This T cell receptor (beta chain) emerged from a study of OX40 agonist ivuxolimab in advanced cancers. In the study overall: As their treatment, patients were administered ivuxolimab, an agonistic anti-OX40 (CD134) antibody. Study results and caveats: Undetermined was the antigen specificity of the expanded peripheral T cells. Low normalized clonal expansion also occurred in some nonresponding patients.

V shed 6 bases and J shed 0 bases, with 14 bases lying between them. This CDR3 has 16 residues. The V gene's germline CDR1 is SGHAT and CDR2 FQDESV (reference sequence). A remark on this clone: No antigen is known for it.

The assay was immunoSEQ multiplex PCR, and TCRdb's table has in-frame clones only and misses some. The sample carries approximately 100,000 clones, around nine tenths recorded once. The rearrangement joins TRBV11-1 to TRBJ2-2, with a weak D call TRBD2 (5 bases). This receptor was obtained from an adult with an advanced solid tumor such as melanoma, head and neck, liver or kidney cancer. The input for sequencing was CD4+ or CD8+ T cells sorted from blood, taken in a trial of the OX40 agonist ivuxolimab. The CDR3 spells CASSRSRTPNTGELFF. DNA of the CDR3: TGTGCCAGCAGTCGATCCCGGACTCCGAACACCGGGGAGCTGTTTTTT.